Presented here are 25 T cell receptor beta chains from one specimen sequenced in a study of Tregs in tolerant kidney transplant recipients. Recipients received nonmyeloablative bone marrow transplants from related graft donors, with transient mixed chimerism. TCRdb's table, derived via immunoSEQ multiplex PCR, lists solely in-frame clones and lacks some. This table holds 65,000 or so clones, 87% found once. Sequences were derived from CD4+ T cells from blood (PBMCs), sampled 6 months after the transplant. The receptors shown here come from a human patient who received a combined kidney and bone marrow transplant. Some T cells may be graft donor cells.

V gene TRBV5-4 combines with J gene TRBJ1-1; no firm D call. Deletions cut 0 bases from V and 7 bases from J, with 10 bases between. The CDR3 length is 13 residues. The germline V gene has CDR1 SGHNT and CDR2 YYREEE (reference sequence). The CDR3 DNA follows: TGTGCCAGCAGCTTGGCCGCCTACGGTGAAGCTTTCTTT. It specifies CASSLAAYGEAFF. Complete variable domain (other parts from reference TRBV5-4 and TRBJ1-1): ETGVTQSPTHLIKTRGQQVTLRCSSQSGHNTVSWYQQALGQGPQFIFQYYREEENGRGNFPPRFSGLQFPNYSSELNVNALELDDSALYLCASSLAAYGEAFFGQGTRLTVV.

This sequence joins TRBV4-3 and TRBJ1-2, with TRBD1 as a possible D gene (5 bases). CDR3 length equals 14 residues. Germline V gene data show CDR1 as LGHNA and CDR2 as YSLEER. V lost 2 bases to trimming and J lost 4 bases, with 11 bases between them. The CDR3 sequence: CASSQTGTSYGYTF. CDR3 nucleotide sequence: TGCGCCAGCAGCCAAACCGGGACTAGCTATGGCTACACCTTC.

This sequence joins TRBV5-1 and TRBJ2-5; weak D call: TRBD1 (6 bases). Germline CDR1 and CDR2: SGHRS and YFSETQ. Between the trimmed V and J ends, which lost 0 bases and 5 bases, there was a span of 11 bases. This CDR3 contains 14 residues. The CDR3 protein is CASSLAGAEETQYF. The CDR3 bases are TGCGCCAGCAGCTTGGCAGGGGCCGAGGAGACCCAGTACTTC. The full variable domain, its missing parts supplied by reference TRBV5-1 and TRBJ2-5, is KAGVTQTPRYLIKTRGQQVTLSCSPISGHRSVSWYQQTPGQGLQFLFEYFSETQRNKGNFPGRFSGRQFSNSRSEMNVSTLELGDSALYLCASSLAGAEETQYFGPGTRLLVL.

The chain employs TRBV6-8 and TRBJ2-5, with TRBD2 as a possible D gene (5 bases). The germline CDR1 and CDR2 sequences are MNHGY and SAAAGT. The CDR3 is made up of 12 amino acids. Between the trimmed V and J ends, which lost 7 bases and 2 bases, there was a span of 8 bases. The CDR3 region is CASMRGQETQYF. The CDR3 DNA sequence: TGTGCCAGCATGAGAGGGCAAGAGACCCAGTACTTC.

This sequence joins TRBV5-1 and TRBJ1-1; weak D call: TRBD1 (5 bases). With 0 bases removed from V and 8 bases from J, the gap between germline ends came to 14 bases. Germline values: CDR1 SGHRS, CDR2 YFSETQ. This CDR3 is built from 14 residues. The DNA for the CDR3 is TGCGCCAGCAGCTTGGCCGGGGGGAAGGGGGAAGCTTTCTTT. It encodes CASSLAGGKGEAFF.

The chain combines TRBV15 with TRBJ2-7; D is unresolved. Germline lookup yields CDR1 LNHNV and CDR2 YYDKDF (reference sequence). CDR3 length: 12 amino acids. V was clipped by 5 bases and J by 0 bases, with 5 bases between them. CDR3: CATSGSSYEQYF. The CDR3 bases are TGTGCCACCAGCGGTAGCTCCTACGAGCAGTACTTC.

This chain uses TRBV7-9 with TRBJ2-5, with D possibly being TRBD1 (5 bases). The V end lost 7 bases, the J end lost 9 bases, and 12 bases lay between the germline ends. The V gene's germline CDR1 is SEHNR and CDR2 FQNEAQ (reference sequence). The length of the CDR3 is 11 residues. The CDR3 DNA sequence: TGTGCCAGCAACAAACAGGTTCCCCAGTACTTC. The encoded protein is CASNKQVPQYF.

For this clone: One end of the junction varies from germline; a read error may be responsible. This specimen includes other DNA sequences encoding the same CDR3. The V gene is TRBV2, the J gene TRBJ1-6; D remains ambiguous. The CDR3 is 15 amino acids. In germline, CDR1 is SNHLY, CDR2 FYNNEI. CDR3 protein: CASAAGSSYNSPLHF. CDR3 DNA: TGTGCCAGCGCAGCCGGGAGCTCCTATAATTCCCCCCTCCACTTT.

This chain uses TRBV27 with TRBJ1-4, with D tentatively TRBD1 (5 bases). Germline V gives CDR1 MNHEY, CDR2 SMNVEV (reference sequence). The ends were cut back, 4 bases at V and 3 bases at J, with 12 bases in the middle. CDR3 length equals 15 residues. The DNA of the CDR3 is TGTGCCAGCAGTTGGGGCCTAGGATCTAATGAAAAACTGTTTTTT. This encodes CASSWGLGSNEKLFF.

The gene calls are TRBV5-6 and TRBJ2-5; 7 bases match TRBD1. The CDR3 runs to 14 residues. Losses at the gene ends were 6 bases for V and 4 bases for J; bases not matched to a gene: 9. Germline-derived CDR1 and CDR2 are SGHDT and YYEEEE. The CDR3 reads CASNPSGQIETQYF. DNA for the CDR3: TGTGCCAGCAACCCGTCGGGACAGATAGAGACCCAGTACTTC.

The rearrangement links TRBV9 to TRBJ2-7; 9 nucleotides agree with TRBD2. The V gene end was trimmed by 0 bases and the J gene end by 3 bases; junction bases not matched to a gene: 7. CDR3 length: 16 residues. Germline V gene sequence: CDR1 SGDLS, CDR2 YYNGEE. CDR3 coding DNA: TGTGCCAGCAGCGTAGCGGGCGGGAGGGACTACTACGAGCAGTACTTC. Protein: CASSVAGGRDYYEQYF.

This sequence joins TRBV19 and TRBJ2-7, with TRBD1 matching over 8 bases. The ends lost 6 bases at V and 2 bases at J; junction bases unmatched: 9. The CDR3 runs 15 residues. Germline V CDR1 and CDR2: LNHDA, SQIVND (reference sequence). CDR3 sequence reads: CASSQPGQAPYEQYF. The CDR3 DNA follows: TGTGCCAGTAGCCAACCGGGACAGGCCCCCTACGAGCAGTACTTC. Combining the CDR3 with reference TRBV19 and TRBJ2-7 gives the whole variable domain DGGITQSPKYLFRKEGQNVTLSCEQNLNHDAMYWYRQDPGQGLRLIYYSQIVNDFQKGDIAEGYSVSREKKESFPLTVTSAQKNPTAFYLCASSQPGQAPYEQYFGPGTRLTVT.

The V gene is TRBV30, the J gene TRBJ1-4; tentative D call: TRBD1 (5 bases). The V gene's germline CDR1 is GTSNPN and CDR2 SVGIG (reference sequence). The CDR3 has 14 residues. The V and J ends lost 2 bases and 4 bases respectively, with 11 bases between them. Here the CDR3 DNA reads TGTGCCTGGAGTAGGGGCTCAAATAATGAAAAACTGTTTTTT. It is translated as CAWSRGSNNEKLFF.

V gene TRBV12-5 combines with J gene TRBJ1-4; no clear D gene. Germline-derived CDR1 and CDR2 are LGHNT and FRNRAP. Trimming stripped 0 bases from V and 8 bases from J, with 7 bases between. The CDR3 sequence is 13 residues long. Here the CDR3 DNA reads TGTGCTAGTGGTTTGGTACGGTGGGAAAAACTGTTTTTT. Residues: CASGLVRWEKLFF.

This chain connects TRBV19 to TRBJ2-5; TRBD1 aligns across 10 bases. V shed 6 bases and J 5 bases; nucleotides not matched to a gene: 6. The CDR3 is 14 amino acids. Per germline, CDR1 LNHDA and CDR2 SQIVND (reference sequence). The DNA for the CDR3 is TGTGCCAGTAGAAGGACAGGGGGGGACGAGACCCAGTACTTC. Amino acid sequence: CASRRTGGDETQYF.

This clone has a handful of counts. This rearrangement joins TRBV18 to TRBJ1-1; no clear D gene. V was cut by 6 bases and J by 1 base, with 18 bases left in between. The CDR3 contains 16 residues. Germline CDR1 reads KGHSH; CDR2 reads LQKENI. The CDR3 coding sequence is TGTGCCAGCTCCCCGTCGGCTGGTGACTGGAACACTGAAGCTTTCTTT. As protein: CASSPSAGDWNTEAFF.

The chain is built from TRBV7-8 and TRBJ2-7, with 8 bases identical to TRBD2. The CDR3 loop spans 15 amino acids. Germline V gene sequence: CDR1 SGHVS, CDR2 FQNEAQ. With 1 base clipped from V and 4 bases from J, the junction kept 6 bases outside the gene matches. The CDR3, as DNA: TGTGCCAGCAGCTTAGACGCTAGCGGGCTTTACGAGCAGTACTTC. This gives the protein CASSLDASGLYEQYF. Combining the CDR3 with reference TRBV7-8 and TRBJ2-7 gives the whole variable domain GAGVSQSPRYKVAKRGQDVALRCDPISGHVSLFWYQQALGQGPEFLTYFQNEAQLDKSGLPSDRFFAERPEGSVSTLKIQRTQQEDSAVYLCASSLDASGLYEQYFGPGTRLTVT.

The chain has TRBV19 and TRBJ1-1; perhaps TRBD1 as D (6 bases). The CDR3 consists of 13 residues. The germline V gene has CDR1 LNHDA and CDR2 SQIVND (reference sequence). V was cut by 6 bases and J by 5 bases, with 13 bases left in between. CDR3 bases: TGTGCCAGTAGAGGCAACAGGGTAACTGAAGCTTTCTTT. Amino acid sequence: CASRGNRVTEAFF.

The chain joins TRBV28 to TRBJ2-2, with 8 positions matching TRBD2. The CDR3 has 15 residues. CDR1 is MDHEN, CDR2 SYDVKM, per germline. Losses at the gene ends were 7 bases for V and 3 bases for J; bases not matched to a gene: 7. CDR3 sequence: CASTRSGGDTGELFF. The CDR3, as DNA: TGTGCCAGCACCCGTTCGGGGGGGGACACCGGGGAGCTGTTTTTT.

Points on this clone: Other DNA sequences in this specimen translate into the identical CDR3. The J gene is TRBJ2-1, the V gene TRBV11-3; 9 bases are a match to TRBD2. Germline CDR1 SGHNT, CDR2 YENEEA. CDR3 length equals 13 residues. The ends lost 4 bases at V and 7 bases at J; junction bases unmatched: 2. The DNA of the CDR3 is TGTGCCAGCAGCTCACTAGCGGGTAATGAGCAGTTCTTC. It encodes CASSSLAGNEQFF.

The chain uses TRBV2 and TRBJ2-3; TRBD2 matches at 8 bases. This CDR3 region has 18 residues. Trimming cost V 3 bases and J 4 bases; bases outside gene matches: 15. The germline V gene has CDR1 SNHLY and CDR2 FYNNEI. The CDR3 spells CASSDQSGRGIGADTQYF. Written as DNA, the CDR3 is TGTGCCAGCAGTGATCAGAGCGGGAGAGGTATTGGGGCAGATACGCAGTATTTT.

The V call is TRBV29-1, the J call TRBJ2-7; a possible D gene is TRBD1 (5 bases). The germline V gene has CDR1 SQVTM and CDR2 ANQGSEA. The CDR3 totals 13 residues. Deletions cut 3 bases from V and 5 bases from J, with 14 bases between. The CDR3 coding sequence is TGCAGCGTTGATTGGCAGGGTGAACACGAGCAGTACTTC. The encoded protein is CSVDWQGEHEQYF.

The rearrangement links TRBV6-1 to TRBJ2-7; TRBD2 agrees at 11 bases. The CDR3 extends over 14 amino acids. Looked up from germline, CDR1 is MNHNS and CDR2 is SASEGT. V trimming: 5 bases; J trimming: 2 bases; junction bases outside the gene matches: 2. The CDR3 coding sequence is TGTGCCAGCAGTCGACTAGCGGGGCCCTACGAGCAGTACTTC. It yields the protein CASSRLAGPYEQYF.

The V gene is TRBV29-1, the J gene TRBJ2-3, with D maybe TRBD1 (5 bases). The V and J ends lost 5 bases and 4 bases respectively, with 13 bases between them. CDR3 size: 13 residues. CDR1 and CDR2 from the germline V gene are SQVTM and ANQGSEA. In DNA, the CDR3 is TGCAGCGTTAGCCAGGGATTTGCAGATACGCAGTATTTT. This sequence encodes CSVSQGFADTQYF.

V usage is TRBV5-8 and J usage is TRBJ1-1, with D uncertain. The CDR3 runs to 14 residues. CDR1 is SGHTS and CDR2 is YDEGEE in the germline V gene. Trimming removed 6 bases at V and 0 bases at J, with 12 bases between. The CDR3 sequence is CASIPRSLNTEAFF. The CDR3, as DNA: TGTGCCAGCATCCCCAGATCCCTGAACACTGAAGCTTTCTTT.